This T cell receptor (beta chain) originates from a study of blood T cells in healthy people across ages. Findings and limits, study-wide: The study found more naive CD4+ cells and higher diversity in long-lived than aged donors.

Concerning this clonotype itself: What it binds is not known.

The authors ran a second PCR of roughly 6 to 12 cycles using a sample-barcoded 5' primer and a J-beta primer mix. Each single sample gave us at least 3 million CDR3-containing paired-end reads. TCRdb re-analysed the 5' RACE reads in MiXCR, keeping a single row per CDR3 protein. This sample has over a million distinct CDR3 sequences, with approximately 59% found just once. Peripheral blood, about 9.4 milliliters per donor, was collected. Each sample used at least 6 million PBMCs. Sequenced sample: blood. The clonotype comes from a man younger than 35 in good health.

The DNA of the CDR3 is TGTGCCAGCAGCTTAAATCCCAGACAGGGGAACTATGGCTACACCTTC. It is translated as CASSLNPRQGNYGYTF. The gene calls are TRBV7-9 and TRBJ1-2, with 8 bases fitting TRBD1. Germline V CDR1 and CDR2: SEHNR, FQNEAQ (reference sequence). The junction had 7 bases not matched to a gene; V was cut back by 2 bases and J by 2 bases. The CDR3 is 16 amino acids.